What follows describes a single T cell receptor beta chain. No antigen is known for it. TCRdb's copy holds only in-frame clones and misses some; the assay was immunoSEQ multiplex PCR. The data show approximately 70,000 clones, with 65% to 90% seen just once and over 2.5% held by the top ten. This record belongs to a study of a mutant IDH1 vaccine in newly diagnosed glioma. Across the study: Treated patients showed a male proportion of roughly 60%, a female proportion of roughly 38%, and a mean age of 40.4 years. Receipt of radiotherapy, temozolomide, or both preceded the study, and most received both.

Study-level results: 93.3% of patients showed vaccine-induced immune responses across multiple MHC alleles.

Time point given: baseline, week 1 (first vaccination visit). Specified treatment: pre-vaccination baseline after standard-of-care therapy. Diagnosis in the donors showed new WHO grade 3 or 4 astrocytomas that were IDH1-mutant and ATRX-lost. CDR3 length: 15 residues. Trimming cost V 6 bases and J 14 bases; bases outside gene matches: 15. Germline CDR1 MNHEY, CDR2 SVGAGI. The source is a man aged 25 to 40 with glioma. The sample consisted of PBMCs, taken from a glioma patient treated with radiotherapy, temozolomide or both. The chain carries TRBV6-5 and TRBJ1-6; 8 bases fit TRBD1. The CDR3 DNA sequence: TGTGCCAGCAGACGCGGGCAGGGGGCCGTTCCGACCCTCCACTTT. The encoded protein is CASRRGQGAVPTLHF.